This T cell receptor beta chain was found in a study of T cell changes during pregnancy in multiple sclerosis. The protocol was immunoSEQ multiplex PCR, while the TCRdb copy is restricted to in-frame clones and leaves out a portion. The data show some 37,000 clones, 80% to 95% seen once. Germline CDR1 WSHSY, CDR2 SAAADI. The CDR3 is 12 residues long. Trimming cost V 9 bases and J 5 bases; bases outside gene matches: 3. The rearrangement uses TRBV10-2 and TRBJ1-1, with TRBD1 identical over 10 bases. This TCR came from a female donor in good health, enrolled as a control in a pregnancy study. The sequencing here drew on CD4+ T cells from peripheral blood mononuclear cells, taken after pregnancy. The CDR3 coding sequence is TGCGCCAGTCGGACAGGGGGGACTGAAGCTTTCTTT. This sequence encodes CASRTGGTEAFF.